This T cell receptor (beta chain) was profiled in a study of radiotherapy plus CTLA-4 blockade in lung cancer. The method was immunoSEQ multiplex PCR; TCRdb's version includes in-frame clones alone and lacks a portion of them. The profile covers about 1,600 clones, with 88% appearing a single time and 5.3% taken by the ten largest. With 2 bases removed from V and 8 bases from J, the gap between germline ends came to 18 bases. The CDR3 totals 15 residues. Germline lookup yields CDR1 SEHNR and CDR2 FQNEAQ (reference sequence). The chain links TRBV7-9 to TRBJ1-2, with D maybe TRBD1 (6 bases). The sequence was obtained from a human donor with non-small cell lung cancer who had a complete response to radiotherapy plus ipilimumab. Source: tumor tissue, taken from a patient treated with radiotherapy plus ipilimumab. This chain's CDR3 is CASSLLEMGATGYTF. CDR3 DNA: TGTGCCAGCAGCTTACTTGAGATGGGGGCGACCGGCTACACCTTC.